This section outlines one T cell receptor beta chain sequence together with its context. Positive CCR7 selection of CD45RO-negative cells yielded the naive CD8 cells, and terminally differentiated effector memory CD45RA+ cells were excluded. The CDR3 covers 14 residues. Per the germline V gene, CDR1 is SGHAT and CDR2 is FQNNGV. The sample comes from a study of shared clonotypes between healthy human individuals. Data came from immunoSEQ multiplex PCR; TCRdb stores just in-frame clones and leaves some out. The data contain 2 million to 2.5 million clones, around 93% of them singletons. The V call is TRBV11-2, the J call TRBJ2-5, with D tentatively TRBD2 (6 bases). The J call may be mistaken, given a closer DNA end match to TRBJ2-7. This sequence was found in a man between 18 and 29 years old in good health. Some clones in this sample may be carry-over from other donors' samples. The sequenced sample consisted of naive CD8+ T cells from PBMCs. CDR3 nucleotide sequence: TGTGCCAGCAGCTTCGGACTAAGCTCCTACGAGCAGTACTTC. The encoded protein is CASSFGLSSYEQYF.